The 22 T cell receptor beta chains reported below all come from one sample, sequenced in a study of T cells after yellow fever vaccination. One entry per CDR3 protein results from TCRdb running MiXCR on the 5' RACE reads. The table has about 340,000 distinct CDR3 sequences, under 15% seen once; the top ten hold 3.2%. This material consisted of CD4+ T cells sorted from PBMCs, taken 15 days after the yellow fever booster vaccination. Receptor source: a young man who received the YFV17D yellow fever vaccine.

This chain uses TRBV5-1 with TRBJ2-5; 7 positions agree with TRBD2. Germline CDR1 and CDR2: SGHRS and YFSETQ. This CDR3 is built from 15 residues. With V trimmed by 3 bases and J by 4 bases, 9 bases remained unmatched. The CDR3 spells CASSSGGGASETQYF. The CDR3, as DNA: TGCGCCAGCAGCTCGGGCGGGGGAGCCTCAGAGACCCAGTACTTC.

This clonotype was seen a few times. The chain recombines TRBV4-3 with TRBJ1-5, with unresolved D. The length of the CDR3 is 13 residues. With 1 base removed from V and 4 bases from J, the gap between germline ends came to 5 bases. Germline loops: CDR1 LGHNA, CDR2 YSLEER. The CDR3 here is CASSQGTNQPQHF. CDR3 coding DNA: TGCGCCAGCAGCCAAGGCACAAATCAGCCCCAGCATTTT.

This clonotype turned up a few times. The V call is TRBV6-2 or TRBV6-3, the J call TRBJ2-1; a possible D gene is TRBD1 (6 bases). Trimming left V 6 bases short and J 5 bases short, with 14 bases between. The CDR3 contains 14 residues. The germline V gene encodes CDR1 MNHEY and CDR2 SVGEGT. CDR3 loop: CASRSVGDNNEQFF. CDR3 nucleotides: TGTGCCAGCAGGTCCGTGGGGGACAACAATGAGCAGTTCTTC.

In this sample, this clonotype turned up many times. The J gene is TRBJ2-1, the V gene TRBV3-1; 8 positions match TRBD2. There are 15 residues in the CDR3. V shed 0 bases, J shed 10 bases, and the junction held 8 bases outside the gene matches. Germline V CDR1 and CDR2: LGHDT, YNNKEL (reference sequence). The CDR3 sequence: CASSQDAGGAPEQFF. CDR3 nucleotides: TGTGCCAGCAGCCAAGATGCCGGGGGGGCCCCCGAGCAGTTCTTC.

This clonotype has just a few counts. This chain uses TRBV7-3 with TRBJ1-2; D not resolved. The CDR3 covers 14 residues. CDR1 and CDR2 (germline): SGHTA, FQGTGA. V lost 5 bases and J lost 3, with 13 bases in between. For the CDR3, the DNA is TGTGCCAGCAGCCTCCTCGGGAGCGACTATGGCTACACCTTC. Translating gives CASSLLGSDYGYTF.

J is TRBJ1-5 and V is TRBV6-5; D might be TRBD1 (5 bases). CDR3 length: 15 amino acids. V gave up 0 bases and J gave up 6 bases, with 12 bases separating them. Germline CDR1 and CDR2: MNHEY and SVGAGI. The CDR3 DNA reads TGTGCCAGCAGTTACTCGAGATCAGGGTCTCAGCCCCAGCATTTT. Translating gives CASSYSRSGSQPQHF.

In DNA form, the CDR3 reads TGTGCCAGCAGCAGCGGGACACTCCAAGAGACCCAGTACTTC. Residues: CASSSGTLQETQYF. The rearrangement uses TRBV5-4 and TRBJ2-5; D perhaps matches TRBD2 (7 bases). This CDR3 spans 14 amino acids. Trimming removed 4 bases at V and 1 base at J, with 11 bases between. CDR1 is SGHNT, CDR2 YYREEE, per germline (reference sequence).

V and J are TRBV12-3 or TRBV12-4 and TRBJ1-1; TRBD1 agrees at 10 bases. The CDR3 runs to 16 residues. With V trimmed by 5 bases and J by 10 bases, 16 bases remained unmatched. This chain's CDR3 is CASSRHFRDRGGRAFF. In DNA form, the CDR3 reads TGTGCCAGCAGTCGACATTTTCGGGACAGGGGAGGTAGAGCTTTCTTT.

V and J are TRBV20-1 and TRBJ2-3; no clear D gene. Trimming stripped 0 bases from V and 6 bases from J, with 7 bases between. From germline, CDR1 is DFQATT and CDR2 SNEGSKA (reference sequence). The CDR3 runs 12 residues. The CDR3 bases are TGCAGTGCTAGAGATCACCTGGATACGCAGTATTTT. Translated: CSARDHLDTQYF.

About this clonotype: Compared with germline, one end of the junction differs, possibly owing to a read error. Here the CDR3 DNA reads TGTGCCAGTAGCAGATACCGGGACTCAACCCCCTTC. Its translation: CASSRYRDSTPF. The chain carries TRBV19 and TRBJ2-1, with a possible D match to TRBD2 (6 bases). The CDR3 loop spans 12 amino acids. CDR1 is LNHDA and CDR2 is SQIVND in the germline V gene (reference sequence).

The table lists this clonotype with many counts. The CDR3 coding sequence is TGTGCCAGCAATCAGCTAGACCAAGAGACCCAGTACTTC. As protein: CASNQLDQETQYF. The chain links TRBV2 to TRBJ2-5; no reliable D call. V shed 7 bases and J shed 0 bases, with 9 bases lying between them. Germline lookup yields CDR1 SNHLY and CDR2 FYNNEI. The CDR3 is made up of 13 amino acids.

The sample holds one count of this clonotype. This chain connects TRBV5-4 to TRBJ2-5; 9 nucleotides match TRBD1. Germline V gene data show CDR1 as SGHNT and CDR2 as YYREEE (reference sequence). This CDR3 spans 13 amino acids. V trimming: 3 bases; J trimming: 5 bases; junction bases outside the gene matches: 2. The CDR3 nucleotides read TGTGCCAGCAGCTGGACAGGGGACGAGACCCAGTACTTC. Translated: CASSWTGDETQYF.

This clonotype was counted only a few times. The chain recombines TRBV11-2 with TRBJ2-3; 8 positions match TRBD2. Per the germline V gene, CDR1 is SGHAT and CDR2 is FQNNGV. The CDR3 length is 15 residues. V was pared by 1 base and J by 5 bases, with 5 bases of the junction left unmatched. The CDR3, as DNA: TGTGCCAGCAGCTTAGTTCGGGGGGGTATAGATACGCAGTATTTT. This gives the protein CASSLVRGGIDTQYF.

In its sample, this clonotype was seen a few times. The J gene is TRBJ2-5, the V gene TRBV6-5; D not resolved. The CDR3 consists of 12 residues. The germline V gene encodes CDR1 MNHEY and CDR2 SVGAGI. The V end lost 5 bases, the J end lost 5 bases, and 9 bases lay between the germline ends. CDR3 protein: CASSNLAETQYF. The DNA of the CDR3 is TGTGCCAGCAGTAACTTGGCGGAGACCCAGTACTTC.

This clonotype has more than one count but fewer than ten. This chain connects TRBV29-1 to TRBJ2-5, with D tentatively TRBD1 (6 bases). Germline-derived CDR1 and CDR2 are SQVTM and ANQGSEA. The CDR3 has 14 residues. The V end lost 2 bases, the J end lost 2 bases, and 12 bases lay between the germline ends. The CDR3 sequence: CSVEWSTGQETQYF. The CDR3 DNA sequence: TGCAGCGTTGAATGGAGTACAGGGCAAGAGACCCAGTACTTC.

This clonotype was observed a handful of times. The gene calls are TRBV7-9 and TRBJ2-1; 7 bases match TRBD1. Trimming took 5 bases from V and 7 from J; bases not matched to a gene: 11. The CDR3 runs 15 residues. Germline lookup yields CDR1 SEHNR and CDR2 FQNEAQ (reference sequence). Written as DNA, the CDR3 is TGTGCCAGCAGCGACTTTGCCCGGGACAGTAATGAGCAGTTCTTC. Amino acids: CASSDFARDSNEQFF.

The V and J genes are TRBV11-3 and TRBJ2-6; possible D gene TRBD2, 5 bases. This CDR3 has 13 amino acids. V gave up 8 bases and J gave up 2 bases, with 7 bases separating them. Germline loops: CDR1 SGHNT, CDR2 YENEEA. The CDR3 loop is CASRGPGANVLTF. Here the CDR3 DNA reads TGTGCCAGCCGAGGGCCTGGGGCCAACGTCCTGACTTTC.

The CDR3 DNA sequence: TGTGCCAGCAGTGACAGGGCCTACTACAATGAGCAGTTCTTC. This encodes CASSDRAYYNEQFF. This rearrangement joins TRBV7-9 to TRBJ2-1; 7 bases are a match to TRBD1. V trimming: 6 bases; J trimming: 3 bases; junction bases outside the gene matches: 5. Per germline, CDR1 SEHNR and CDR2 FQNEAQ (reference sequence). There are 14 residues in the CDR3.

V and J are TRBV6-5 and TRBJ2-7; D perhaps matches TRBD1 (6 bases). CDR3 length: 13 amino acids. Germline V gene sequence: CDR1 MNHEY, CDR2 SVGAGI. V shed 5 bases and J shed 3 bases, with 11 bases lying between them. CDR3 in amino acids: CASSQGQYYEQYV. The CDR3 nucleotides read TGTGCCAGCAGTCAAGGACAGTACTACGAGCAGTACGTC.

This clonotype was detected a few times. The rearrangement uses TRBV10-3 and TRBJ2-1; the match to TRBD1 covers 7 bases. Germline V gene sequence: CDR1 ENHRY, CDR2 SYGVKD. V trimming: 3 bases; J trimming: 7 bases; junction bases outside the gene matches: 6. This CDR3 contains 14 residues. DNA for the CDR3: TGTGCCATCAGTGATCGTCAGGGGGAGAATGAGCAGTTCTTC. It codes for CAISDRQGENEQFF.

This clonotype came up many times. The chain carries TRBV4-3 and TRBJ2-6; no firm D call. The CDR3 covers 16 residues. V was pared by 0 bases and J by 2 bases, with 8 bases between. Germline CDR1 reads LGHNA; CDR2 reads YSLEER. CDR3 region: CASSQDPGPGANVLTF. Here the CDR3 DNA reads TGCGCCAGCAGCCAAGATCCGGGCCCTGGGGCCAACGTCCTGACTTTC.

This rearrangement joins TRBV11-2 to TRBJ1-5; unclear D gene. CDR1 SGHAT and CDR2 FQNNGV come from the germline V gene. The CDR3 is made up of 12 amino acids. V was cut by 4 bases and J by 6 bases, with 7 bases left in between. The CDR3 sequence: CASSSEGQPQHF. DNA of the CDR3: TGTGCCAGCAGCTCGGAGGGTCAGCCCCAGCATTTT. The full variable domain, with the rest looked up from reference TRBV11-2 and TRBJ1-5, is EAGVAQSPRYKIIEKRQSVAFWCNPISGHATLYWYQQILGQGPKLLIQFQNNGVVDDSQLPKDRFSAERLKGVDSTLKIQPAKLEDSAVYLCASSSEGQPQHFGDGTRLSIL.